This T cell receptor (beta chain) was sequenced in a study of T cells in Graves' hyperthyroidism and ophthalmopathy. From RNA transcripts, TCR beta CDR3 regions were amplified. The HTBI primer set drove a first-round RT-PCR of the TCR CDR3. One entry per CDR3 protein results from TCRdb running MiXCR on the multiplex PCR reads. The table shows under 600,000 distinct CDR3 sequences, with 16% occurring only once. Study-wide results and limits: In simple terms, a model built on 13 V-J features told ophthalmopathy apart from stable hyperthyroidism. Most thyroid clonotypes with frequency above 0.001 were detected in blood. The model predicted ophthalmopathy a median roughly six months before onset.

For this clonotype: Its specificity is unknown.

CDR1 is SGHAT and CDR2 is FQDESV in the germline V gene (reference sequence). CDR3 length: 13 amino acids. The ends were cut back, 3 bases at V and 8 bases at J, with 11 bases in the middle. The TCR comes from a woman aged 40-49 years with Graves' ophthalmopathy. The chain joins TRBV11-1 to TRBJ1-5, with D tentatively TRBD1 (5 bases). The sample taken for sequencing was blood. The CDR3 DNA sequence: TGTGCCAGCAGCTTTACTGGAGGGGAGCCCCAGCATTTT. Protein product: CASSFTGGEPQHF.